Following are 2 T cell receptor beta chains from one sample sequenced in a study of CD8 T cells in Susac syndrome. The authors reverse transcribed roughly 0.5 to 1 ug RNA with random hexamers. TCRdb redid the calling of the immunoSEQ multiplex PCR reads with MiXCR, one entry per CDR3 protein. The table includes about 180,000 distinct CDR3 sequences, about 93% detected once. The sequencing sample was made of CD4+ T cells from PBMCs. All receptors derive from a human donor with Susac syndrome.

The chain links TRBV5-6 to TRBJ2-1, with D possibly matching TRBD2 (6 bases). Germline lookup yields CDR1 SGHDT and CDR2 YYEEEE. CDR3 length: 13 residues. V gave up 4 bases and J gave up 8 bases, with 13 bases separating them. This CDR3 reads CASSAGRRDEQFF. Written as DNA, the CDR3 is TGTGCCAGCAGCGCGGGACGGCGGGATGAGCAGTTCTTC.

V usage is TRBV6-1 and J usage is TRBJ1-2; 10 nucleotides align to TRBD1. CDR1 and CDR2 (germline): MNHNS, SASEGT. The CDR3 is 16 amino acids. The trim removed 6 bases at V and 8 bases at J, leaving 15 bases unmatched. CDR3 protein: CASRETGGSLLGGYTF. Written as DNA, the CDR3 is TGTGCCAGCAGGGAGACAGGGGGCAGCCTGCTGGGGGGCTACACCTTC.